Shown below are 23 T cell receptor beta chains from a single sample sequenced in a study of PD-L1 blockade in urothelial cancer (dated by TCRdb to between 2016 and 2019). Libraries were built with the immunoSEQ multiplex PCR assay. TCRdb carries this immuneACCESS record with in-frame sequences only. Its versions omit some clonotypes, under half of them owing to an unresolved V gene in the studies checked, with the rest unexplained. This sample holds almost 50,000 clones; 84% were observed only once. The ten largest account for over 3% of the sample. The sample's time point label is to be understood as: pretreatment peripheral blood. This sample comprised PBMCs, obtained around atezolizumab (anti-PD-L1) treatment. These receptors were collected from a man aged 70 or older with urothelial cancer.

This chain links TRBV9 with TRBJ1-2, with D hard to call. Germline assignment: CDR1 SGDLS and CDR2 YYNGEE. The CDR3 spans 14 residues. The V and J ends lost 0 bases and 1 base respectively, with 7 bases between them. The CDR3 coding sequence is TGTGCCAGCAGCGTAGTAGGGAGTAACTATGGCTACACCTTC. This translates into CASSVVGSNYGYTF.

The genes are TRBV29-1 and TRBJ2-7; 10 nucleotides agree with TRBD1. CDR1 and CDR2 (germline): SQVTM, ANQGSEA. The CDR3 has 15 residues. J was trimmed by 4 bases and V by 3 bases; bases with no gene match: 9. In DNA form, the CDR3 reads TGCAGCGTTGAGTCGGACAGGGGGGGTTTTTACGAGCAGTACTTC. It encodes CSVESDRGGFYEQYF.

The chain uses TRBV7-6 and TRBJ1-6; weak D call: TRBD1 (5 bases). V was cut by 1 base and J by 8 bases, with 12 bases left in between. CDR3 length equals 15 residues. Germline V gene lookup returns CDR1 SGHVS and CDR2 FNYEAQ. The CDR3 reads CASSLGDRRDSPLHF. The CDR3 DNA sequence: TGTGCCAGCAGCTTAGGTGACAGACGGGATTCACCCCTCCACTTT.

This chain links TRBV27 with TRBJ1-1, with 9 bases lining up with TRBD1. Germline V gene lookup returns CDR1 MNHEY and CDR2 SMNVEV (reference sequence). This CDR3 contains 14 residues. V lost 6 bases, J lost 4 bases, and 6 bases stayed unmatched. The CDR3 region is CASRPLTGGTEAFF. The CDR3 DNA follows: TGTGCCAGCAGGCCTCTGACAGGGGGCACTGAAGCTTTCTTT.

The chain recombines TRBV7-2 with TRBJ1-4; tentative D call: TRBD1 (6 bases). The germline V and J ends were trimmed by 1 base and 3 bases, with 12 bases remaining between them. Germline V CDR1 and CDR2: SGHTA, FQGNSA. This CDR3 spans 16 amino acids. The DNA of the CDR3 is TGTGCCAGCAGCTTAGATCAGGGGACGGCTAATGAAAAACTGTTTTTT. Protein product: CASSLDQGTANEKLFF.

The rearrangement uses TRBV5-5 and TRBJ2-5, with TRBD2 identical over 16 bases. This CDR3 has 17 residues. The germline gives CDR1 SGHKS, CDR2 YYEKEE (reference sequence). V was pared by 4 bases and J by 4 bases, with 7 bases of the junction left unmatched. CDR3 sequence (DNA): TGTGCCAGCAGCCAAGGGACTAGCGGGGGGGCCCGAGAGACCCAGTACTTC. Its translation is CASSQGTSGGARETQYF.

The chain combines TRBV21-1 with TRBJ2-7; the table's D call, TRBD2, was not checked against the DNA. TRBV21-1 is tagged as a pseudogene. The CDR3 spans 15 residues. The CDR3 here is CASILAGACPLEQYF. In nucleotides, the CDR3 is TGTGCCAGCATCCTAGCGGGGGCCTGCCCCCTCGAGCAGTACTTC.

DNA of the CDR3: TGCGCCAGCAGCTTGCGGGGGGGCTCTGGAAACACCATATATTTT. It codes for CASSLRGGSGNTIYF. The rearrangement links TRBV5-1 to TRBJ1-3; tentative D call: TRBD1 (5 bases). The CDR3 sequence is 15 residues long. CDR1 and CDR2 (germline): SGHRS, YFSETQ. V shed 1 base and J shed 0 bases, with 8 bases lying between them.

The chain combines TRBV7-9 with TRBJ2-6, with unresolved D. The length of the CDR3 is 16 residues. Trimming left V 3 bases short and J 0 bases short, with 9 bases between. Per germline, CDR1 SEHNR and CDR2 FQNEAQ (reference sequence). The CDR3 spells CASSFRGNSGANVLTF. The CDR3 coding sequence is TGTGCCAGCAGCTTCCGCGGTAACTCTGGGGCCAACGTCCTGACTTTC.

This chain joins TRBV4-1 and TRBJ2-3; 7 positions agree with TRBD2. Germline V gene sequence: CDR1 MGHRA, CDR2 YSYEKL. The CDR3 is 17 residues long. V shed 2 bases, J shed 1 base, and the junction held 9 bases outside the gene matches. The CDR3 region is CASSQSVGGRGTDTQYF. The DNA of the CDR3 is TGCGCCAGCAGCCAATCCGTCGGTGGGAGGGGCACAGATACGCAGTATTTT.

Only one count was recorded for this clone. The V and J genes are TRBV5-1 and TRBJ2-3, with TRBD1 matching 12 bases. With 4 bases clipped from V and 3 bases from J, the junction kept 6 bases outside the gene matches. The CDR3 totals 16 residues. Germline V lookup: CDR1 SGHRS, CDR2 YFSETQ. The CDR3 DNA is TGCGCCAGCAGCAAGGGACAGGGGGCGCGTACAGATACGCAGTATTTT. This encodes CASSKGQGARTDTQYF.

This chain uses TRBV28 with TRBJ1-2; no clear D gene. V dropped 2 bases and J dropped 8 bases, with 6 bases sitting between them. CDR1 is MDHEN and CDR2 is SYDVKM in the germline V gene. This CDR3 has 11 residues. CDR3 nucleotides: TGTGCCAGCAGTTTAGAGTTGGGCTACACCTTC. Translation: CASSLELGYTF.

The gene calls are TRBV6-5 and TRBJ2-1; 8 bases line up with TRBD2. Germline loops: CDR1 MNHEY, CDR2 SVGAGI. There are 15 residues in the CDR3. Germline trimming cut 6 bases from V and 5 bases from J; bases unmatched to any gene: 9. CDR3: CASRDGGALNNEQFF. Here the CDR3 DNA reads TGTGCCAGCAGAGACGGGGGGGCTCTCAACAATGAGCAGTTCTTC.

The V call is TRBV6-5, the J call TRBJ1-1; a weak D match, TRBD1 (6 bases). This CDR3 has 14 amino acids. Germline-derived CDR1 and CDR2 are MNHEY and SVGAGI. Trimming took 2 bases from V and 6 from J, leaving 13 bases between them. As DNA, the CDR3 is TGTGCCAGCAGTTACGGACAGTTGGGCGCTGAAGCTTTCTTT. Translation gives CASSYGQLGAEAFF.

The rearrangement links TRBV11-1 to TRBJ2-1, with 10 bases lining up with TRBD2. With 2 bases clipped from V and 7 bases from J, the junction kept 8 bases outside the gene matches. The CDR3 runs to 16 residues. Germline values: CDR1 SGHAT, CDR2 FQDESV (reference sequence). The CDR3 DNA sequence: TGTGCCAGCAGCTTATACACTAGCGGGGTGTGGAATGAGCAGTTCTTC. Translation: CASSLYTSGVWNEQFF.

V usage is TRBV29-1 and J usage is TRBJ1-1; D perhaps matches TRBD1 (6 bases). The CDR3 loop spans 13 amino acids. V lost 7 bases and J lost 1, with 13 bases in between. Germline CDR1 and CDR2: SQVTM and ANQGSEA. The CDR3 sequence is CSAAAGENTEAFF. DNA of the CDR3: TGCAGCGCCGCGGCAGGGGAGAACACTGAAGCTTTCTTT.

The sample holds one count of this clone. This rearrangement joins TRBV9 to TRBJ1-4; TRBD1 agrees at 7 bases. The germline gives CDR1 SGDLS, CDR2 YYNGEE. V trimming: 0 bases; J trimming: 7 bases; junction bases outside the gene matches: 6. The CDR3 spans 15 residues. CDR3 loop: CASSVATTGSEKLFF. The CDR3 DNA reads as TGTGCCAGCAGCGTAGCTACGACAGGGAGTGAAAAACTGTTTTTT.

This clone appeared once. V gene TRBV11-3 combines with J gene TRBJ2-5; TRBD2 matches 7 bases. The V gene end was trimmed by 1 base and the J gene end by 5 bases; junction bases not matched to a gene: 1. In germline, CDR1 is SGHNT, CDR2 YENEEA. The CDR3 loop spans 13 amino acids. This CDR3 is CASSLASGETQYF. The DNA of the CDR3 is TGTGCCAGCAGCTTAGCTAGCGGCGAGACCCAGTACTTC. The whole variable domain, filled in from reference TRBV11-3 and TRBJ2-5, reads EAGVVQSPRYKIIEKKQPVAFWCNPISGHNTLYWYLQNLGQGPELLIRYENEEAVDDSQLPKDRFSAERLKGVDSTLKIQPAELGDSAVYLCASSLASGETQYFGPGTRLLVL.

V is TRBV6-1 and J is TRBJ2-7, with D perhaps matching TRBD1 (5 bases). The CDR3 is 13 amino acids. Looked up from germline, CDR1 is MNHNS and CDR2 is SASEGT. The V end was cut by 7 bases, the J end by 3 bases, with 13 bases between. The CDR3 is CASKGRQLYEQYF. The CDR3 nucleotides read TGTGCCAGCAAGGGTAGACAGCTCTACGAGCAGTACTTC.

The chain couples TRBV19 to TRBJ1-1, with D tentatively TRBD1 (5 bases). The V end was cut by 3 bases, the J end by 1 base, with 9 bases between. This CDR3 contains 14 residues. Per germline, CDR1 LNHDA and CDR2 SQIVND (reference sequence). CDR3 coding DNA: TGTGCCAGTAGTATCGGCAGGGAGAACACTGAAGCTTTCTTT. It encodes CASSIGRENTEAFF.

This clone was observed a single time. The chain carries TRBV7-9 and TRBJ1-2; tentatively, D is TRBD1 (6 bases). The CDR3 totals 18 residues. From germline, CDR1 is SEHNR and CDR2 FQNEAQ (reference sequence). Trimming shortened V by 6 bases and J by 1 base, and 24 bases separated the two germline ends. The CDR3 is CASSINRDQPWVNYGYTF. The CDR3 region has the DNA TGTGCCAGCAGTATTAACAGGGACCAGCCGTGGGTTAACTATGGCTACACCTTC.

This clone was detected once. The chain combines TRBV28 with TRBJ2-1, with TRBD2 identical over 13 bases. Germline assignment: CDR1 MDHEN and CDR2 SYDVKM. The length of the CDR3 is 16 residues. V gave up 4 bases and J gave up 7 bases; unmatched junction bases: 7. The CDR3 DNA sequence: TGTGCCAGCAGTTCCCCGACTAGCGGGAGGTTGAATGAGCAGTTCTTC. Translating gives CASSSPTSGRLNEQFF. Using reference TRBV28 and TRBJ2-1 for the parts outside the CDR3, the full variable domain is DVKVTQSSRYLVKRTGEKVFLECVQDMDHENMFWYRQDPGLGLRLIYFSYDVKMKEKGDIPEGYSVSREKKERFSLILESASTNQTSMYLCASSSPTSGRLNEQFFGPGTRLTVL.

This sequence joins TRBV2 and TRBJ1-2; D is uncertain. The CDR3 has 12 amino acids. Trimming cost V 6 bases and J 5 bases, with 10 bases left between them. CDR1 and CDR2 from the germline V gene are SNHLY and FYNNEI. The CDR3 sequence: CASSGGGYGYTF. The DNA of the CDR3 is TGTGCCAGCAGCGGCGGAGGGTATGGCTACACCTTC. The variable domain in full, with the rest retrieved from reference TRBV2 and TRBJ1-2, is EPEVTQTPSHQVTQMGQEVILRCVPISNHLYFYWYRQILGQKVEFLVSFYNNEISEKSEIFDDQFSVERPDGSNFTLKIRSTKLEDSAMYFCASSGGGYGYTFGSGTRLTVV.